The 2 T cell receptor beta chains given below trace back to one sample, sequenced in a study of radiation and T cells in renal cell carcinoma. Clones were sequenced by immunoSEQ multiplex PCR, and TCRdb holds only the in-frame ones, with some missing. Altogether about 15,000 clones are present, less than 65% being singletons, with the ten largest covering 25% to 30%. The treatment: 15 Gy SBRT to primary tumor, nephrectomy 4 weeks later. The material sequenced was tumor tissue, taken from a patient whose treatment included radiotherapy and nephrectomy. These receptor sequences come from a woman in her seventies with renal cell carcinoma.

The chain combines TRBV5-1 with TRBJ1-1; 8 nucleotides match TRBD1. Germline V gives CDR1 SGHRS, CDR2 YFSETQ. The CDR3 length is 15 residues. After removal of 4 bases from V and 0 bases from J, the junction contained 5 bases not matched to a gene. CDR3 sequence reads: CASSNSGGLNTEAFF. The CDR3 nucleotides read TGCGCCAGCAGCAACTCAGGGGGCCTGAACACTGAAGCTTTCTTT.

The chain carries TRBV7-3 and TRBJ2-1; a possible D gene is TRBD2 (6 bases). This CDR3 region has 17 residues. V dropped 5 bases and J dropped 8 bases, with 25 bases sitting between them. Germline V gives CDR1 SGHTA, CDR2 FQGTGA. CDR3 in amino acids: CASSATTAGVGSDEQFF. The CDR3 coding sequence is TGTGCCAGCAGCGCCACCACAGCGGGCGTGGGGAGTGATGAGCAGTTCTTC.